The 5 T cell receptor beta chains below come from one sample, sequenced in a study of cytomegalovirus exposure and HLA in healthy donors. PCR amplification relied on 60 Vbeta primers (plus 13 Jbeta primers). Profiling relied on immunoSEQ multiplex PCR, and the TCRdb table lists in-frame clones only, not all of them. This sample has under 150,000 clones, with around 66% found just once. Sequenced sample: PBMCs. The receptors come from a man aged 18 to 29 in good health and CMV-seropositive.

The genes are TRBV6-1 and TRBJ2-1, with a tentative D call TRBD2 (5 bases). The CDR3 consists of 16 residues. Germline V gives CDR1 MNHNS, CDR2 SASEGT. V lost 4 bases to trimming and J lost 5 bases, with 18 bases between them. CDR3 sequence (DNA): TGTGCCAGCAGTGGGTCACTAGTTTCCCCCAACAATGAGCAGTTCTTC. This sequence encodes CASSGSLVSPNNEQFF.

V and J are TRBV2 and TRBJ2-7, with 8 bases lining up with TRBD1. The V segment lost 9 bases and the J segment 6 bases; nucleotides outside the gene matches: 10. Germline loops: CDR1 SNHLY, CDR2 FYNNEI. This CDR3 contains 13 residues. The CDR3 DNA reads as TGTGCCAGTACCGGGACAGGTGCGGGCGAGCAGTACTTC. It translates to CASTGTGAGEQYF.

V usage is TRBV7-3 and J usage is TRBJ2-1, with 7 nucleotides matching TRBD1. After removal of 5 bases from V and 9 bases from J, the junction contained 10 bases not matched to a gene. There are 14 residues in the CDR3. CDR1 and CDR2 (germline): SGHTA, FQGTGA. Here the CDR3 DNA reads TGTGCCAGCAGCCCCCAGGGGGAAGTTCCTGAGCAGTTCTTC. This encodes CASSPQGEVPEQFF.

The rearrangement uses TRBV5-8 and TRBJ2-2; 8 bases match TRBD1. Per the germline V gene, CDR1 is SGHTS and CDR2 is YDEGEE. The CDR3 extends over 15 amino acids. Losses at the gene ends were 4 bases for V and 6 bases for J; bases not matched to a gene: 8. The CDR3 spells CASSPWGTGPGELFF. DNA of the CDR3: TGTGCCAGCAGCCCGTGGGGGACAGGACCCGGGGAGCTGTTTTTT.

This clone has just a few counts. V usage is TRBV11-2 and J usage is TRBJ2-7; 9 bases match TRBD2. Germline lookup yields CDR1 SGHAT and CDR2 FQNNGV. CDR3 size: 15 residues. V shed 0 bases, J shed 6 bases, and the junction held 6 bases outside the gene matches. CDR3 loop: CASSLEASGALEQYF. The DNA for the CDR3 is TGTGCCAGCAGCTTAGAGGCTAGCGGGGCCCTCGAGCAGTACTTC.